The rows below give T cell receptor beta chains drawn from one sample of a study of T cells in tumors and immune-related adverse events. This table comes from immunoSEQ multiplex PCR, and its TCRdb copy is limited to in-frame clones, with some not included. The sample includes tens of thousands of clones, under 95% seen only once; the top ten take 1.3% to 1.5%. The sequencing here drew on lymph node tissue, taken from a patient treated with anti-PD-1 therapy. The receptors were sampled from a female donor with metastatic renal cell carcinoma. Both conserved end residues are part of each CDR3. D genes are given only for firm matches. Clone size, where shown, is once, few, many, or a class for clones that have expanded.

V	size	D	length	J	CDR3	DNA
TRBV5-4	once	.	15	TRBJ1-4	CASSLDQKTNEKLFF	TGTGCCAGCAGCTTGGATCAGAAAACTAATGAAAAACTGTTTTTT
TRBV11-2	.	TRBD1	15	TRBJ2-1	CASRSWDSSYNEQFF	TGTGCCAGCAGAAGTTGGGACAGTTCCTACAATGAGCAGTTCTTC
TRBV2	.	TRBD1	15	TRBJ1-5	CASSLNRGSNQPQHF	TGTGCCAGCAGTCTTAACAGGGGTAGCAATCAGCCCCAGCATTTT
TRBV28	.	TRBD1	15	TRBJ2-7	CASSTPGQGAREQYF	TGTGCCAGCAGCACCCCGGGACAGGGGGCCCGCGAGCAGTACTTC
TRBV29-1	.	.	12	TRBJ1-1	CSVDGKGSEAFF	TGCAGCGTTGACGGCAAGGGCTCGGAAGCTTTCTTT
TRBV9	.	.	14	TRBJ1-1	CASSVGGTGTEAFF	TGTGCCAGCAGCGTAGGAGGGACGGGCACTGAAGCTTTCTTT
TRBV6-4	.	TRBD1	15	TRBJ2-1	CASSDLQGISHEQFF	TGTGCCAGCAGTGACTTACAGGGGATCTCCCATGAGCAGTTCTTC
TRBV13	.	.	14	TRBJ2-7	CASSLGPGIYEQYF	TGTGCCAGCAGCTTAGGACCTGGGATCTACGAGCAGTACTTC
TRBV11-2	.	.	15	TRBJ2-3	CDQTLTFTSTDTQYF	TGTGACCAGACTTTGACTTTCACTAGCACAGATACGCAGTATTTT
TRBV11-3	.	.	13	TRBJ2-7	CASSLGGFYEQYF	TGTGCCAGCAGCTTAGGAGGCTTTTACGAGCAGTACTTC
TRBV25-1	.	.	14	TRBJ1-2	CASSDIQVAYGYTF	TGTGCCAGCAGTGACATACAGGTAGCATATGGCTACACCTTC
TRBV2	.	.	14	TRBJ1-3	CASSEVISGNTIYF	TGTGCCAGCAGTGAAGTAATCTCTGGAAACACCATATATTTT
TRBV7-7	.	.	13	TRBJ2-7	CASSTDPTYEQYF	TGTGCCAGCAGCACTGACCCGACCTACGAGCAGTACTTC
TRBV4-2	.	.	16	TRBJ1-2	CASSQVWDSSNYGYTF	TGTGCCAGCAGCCAAGTATGGGACTCTTCTAACTATGGCTACACCTTC
TRBV5-4	.	.	16	TRBJ1-3	CASSLRQQGSGNTIYF	TGTGCCAGCAGCTTGAGGCAACAAGGGTCTGGAAACACCATATATTTT
TRBV6-4	few	TRBD1	16	TRBJ2-6	CASGSTGGAGANVLTF	TGTGCCAGCGGCTCTACAGGGGGCGCAGGGGCCAACGTCCTGACTTTC
TRBV7-9	.	.	15	TRBJ1-3	CASSPRLEAGNTIYF	TGTGCCAGCAGCCCCCGGCTGGAGGCGGGAAACACCATATATTTT
TRBV11-2	.	TRBD1	15	TRBJ2-3	CASSLPLQGADTQYF	TGTGCCAGCAGCTTACCCCTCCAGGGGGCAGATACGCAGTATTTT
TRBV5-1	.	.	16	TRBJ2-3	CASSFSRGSRTDTQYF	TGCGCCAGCAGCTTCTCTCGGGGATCTCGCACAGATACGCAGTATTTT
TRBV9	.	TRBD1	15	TRBJ1-2	CASSAHVDRDYGYTF	TGTGCCAGCAGCGCCCACGTAGACAGGGACTATGGCTACACCTTC
TRBV6-1	.	.	13	TRBJ1-1	CASRRARDTEAFF	TGTGCCAGCCGACGAGCGCGGGACACTGAAGCTTTCTTT
TRBV18	.	TRBD1	15	TRBJ1-2	CASSPQNRGSDGYTF	TGTGCCAGCTCACCACAAAACAGGGGGTCGGATGGCTACACCTTC
TRBV4-2	once	.	13	TRBJ1-1	CASSQGSLPPAFF	TGTGCCAGCAGCCAAGGCTCTCTTCCCCCAGCTTTCTTT
TRBV4-2	.	.	14	TRBJ1-2	CASSLLREGYGYTF	TGTGCCAGCAGCCTACTTAGAGAGGGCTATGGCTACACCTTC
TRBV10-1	.	TRBD1	16	TRBJ2-1	CASSEGGQGSHNEQFF	TGCGCCAGCAGTGAGGGTGGACAGGGCTCCCACAATGAGCAGTTCTTC
TRBV4-1	once	.	14	TRBJ1-5	CASSLDSLGQPQHF	TGCGCCAGCAGTCTCGACAGTCTCGGTCAGCCCCAGCATTTT
TRBV10-3	once	.	15	TRBJ2-5	CAISAGTSIQETQYF	TGTGCCATCAGTGCGGGGACTTCGATTCAAGAGACCCAGTACTTC